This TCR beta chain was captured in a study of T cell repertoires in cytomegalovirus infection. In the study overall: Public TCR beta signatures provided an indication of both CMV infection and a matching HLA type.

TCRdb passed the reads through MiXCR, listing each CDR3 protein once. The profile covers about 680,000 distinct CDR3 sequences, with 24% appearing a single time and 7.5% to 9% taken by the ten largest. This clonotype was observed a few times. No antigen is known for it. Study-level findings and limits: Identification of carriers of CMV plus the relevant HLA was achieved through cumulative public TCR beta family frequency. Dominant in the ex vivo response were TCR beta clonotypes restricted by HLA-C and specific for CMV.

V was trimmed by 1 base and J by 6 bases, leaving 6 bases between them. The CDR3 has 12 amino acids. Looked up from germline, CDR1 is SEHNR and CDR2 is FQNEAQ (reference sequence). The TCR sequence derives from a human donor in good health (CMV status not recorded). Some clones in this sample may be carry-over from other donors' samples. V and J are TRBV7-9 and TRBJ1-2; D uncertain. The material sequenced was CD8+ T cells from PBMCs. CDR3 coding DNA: TGTGCCAGCAGCTTAGGCATGGATGGCTACACCTTC. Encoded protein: CASSLGMDGYTF.